Sequencing of this T cell receptor (beta chain) was carried out in a study of a mutant IDH1 vaccine in newly diagnosed glioma. Trimming pared 4 bases from V and 4 bases from J, leaving 8 bases between. The CDR3 length is 14 residues. Germline CDR1 reads MNHEY; CDR2 reads SVGAGI. The table came from immunoSEQ multiplex PCR; TCRdb's copy has only in-frame clones and leaves some out. The data show tens of thousands of clones, with less than 80% seen just once and more than 10% held by the top ten. Time point specified: week 35, safety follow-up. One vaccine dose held 300 ug of mutant IDH1 20-mer peptide and came with topical imiquimod. A word on this clone: Its antigen remains unidentified. Other DNA variants within this sample encode the same CDR3.

This specimen was PBMCs, taken from a glioma patient whose treatment included an IDH1 peptide vaccine. The chain has TRBV6-5 and TRBJ2-6; D ambiguous. The source of this sequence is a man between 35 and 55 years old with glioma. DNA of the CDR3: TGTGCCAGCAGTTCCCACTCCGGGGCCAACGTCCTGACTTTC. As protein: CASSSHSGANVLTF.